This T cell receptor beta chain derives from a study of tissue T cells after allogeneic stem cell transplantation. Study in general: Enrolled prospectively were adult allogeneic hematopoietic cell transplant recipients whose graft-versus-host disease was steroid-refractory.

Study-level points and caveats: In patients and mice, blood and spleen missed much of tissue repertoire.

Assay: immunoSEQ multiplex PCR; the TCRdb copy retains only in-frame clones and omits some. The sample has some 25,000 clones, 91% seen once. Per germline, CDR1 SGHNT and CDR2 YENEEA. V trimming: 1 base; J trimming: 9 bases; junction bases outside the gene matches: 1. There are 13 residues in the CDR3. A remark on this clone: The target antigen is unknown.

Source: blood, taken before transplantation. The J gene is TRBJ2-1, the V gene TRBV11-3; TRBD2 matches 9 bases. The TCR comes from a male donor aged 60 or over who later had graft-versus-host disease after an allogeneic stem cell transplant. The CDR3 region has the DNA TGTGCCAGCAGCTTAGGCGGGGGGGGTGAGCAGTTCTTC. Amino acids: CASSLGGGGEQFF.